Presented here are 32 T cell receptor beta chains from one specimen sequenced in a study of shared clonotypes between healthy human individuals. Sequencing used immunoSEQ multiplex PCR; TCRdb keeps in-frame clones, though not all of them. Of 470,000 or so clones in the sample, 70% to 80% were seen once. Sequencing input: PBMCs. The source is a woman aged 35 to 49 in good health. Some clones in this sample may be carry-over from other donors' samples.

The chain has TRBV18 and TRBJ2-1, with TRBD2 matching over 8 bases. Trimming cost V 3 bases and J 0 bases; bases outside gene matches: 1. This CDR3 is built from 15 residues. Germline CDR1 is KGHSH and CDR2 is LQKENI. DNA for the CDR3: TGTGCCAGCTCACCCGGGACTAGCTCCTACAATGAGCAGTTCTTC. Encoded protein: CASSPGTSSYNEQFF.

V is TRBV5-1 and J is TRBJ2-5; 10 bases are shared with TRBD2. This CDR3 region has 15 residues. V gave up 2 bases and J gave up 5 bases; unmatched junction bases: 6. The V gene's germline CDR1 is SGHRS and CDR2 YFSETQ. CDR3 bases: TGCGCCAGCAGCTTCGCCGGGACTAGCGAGGAGACCCAGTACTTC. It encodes CASSFAGTSEETQYF.

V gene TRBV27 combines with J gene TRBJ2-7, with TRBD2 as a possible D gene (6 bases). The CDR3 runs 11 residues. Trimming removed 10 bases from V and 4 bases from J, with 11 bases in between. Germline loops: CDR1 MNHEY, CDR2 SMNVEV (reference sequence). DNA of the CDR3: TGTGCCACCACCGCGGGATACGAGCAGTACTTC. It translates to CATTAGYEQYF.

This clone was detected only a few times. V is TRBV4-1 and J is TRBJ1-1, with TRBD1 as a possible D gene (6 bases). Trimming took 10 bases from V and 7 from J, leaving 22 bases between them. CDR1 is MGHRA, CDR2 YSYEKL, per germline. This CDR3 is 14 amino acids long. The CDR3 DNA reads TGCGCCAACACCCCACGGGGGGCTGGGATTGAAGCTTTCTTT. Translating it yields CANTPRGAGIEAFF.

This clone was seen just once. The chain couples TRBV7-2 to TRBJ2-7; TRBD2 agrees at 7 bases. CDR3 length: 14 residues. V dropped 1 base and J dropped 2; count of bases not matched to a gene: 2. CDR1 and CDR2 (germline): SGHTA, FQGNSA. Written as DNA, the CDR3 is TGTGCCAGCAGCTTAGGCGGGAGACCCTACGAGCAGTACTTC. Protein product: CASSLGGRPYEQYF.

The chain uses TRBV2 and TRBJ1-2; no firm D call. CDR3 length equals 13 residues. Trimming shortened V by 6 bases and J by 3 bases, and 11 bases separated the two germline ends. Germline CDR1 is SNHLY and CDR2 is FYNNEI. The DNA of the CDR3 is TGTGCCAGCAGCCAGGACGGAGACTATGGCTACACCTTC. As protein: CASSQDGDYGYTF.

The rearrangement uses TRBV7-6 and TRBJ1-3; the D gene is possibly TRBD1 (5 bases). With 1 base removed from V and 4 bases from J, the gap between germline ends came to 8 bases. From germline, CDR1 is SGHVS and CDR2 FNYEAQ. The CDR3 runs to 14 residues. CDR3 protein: CASSLGGQGNTIYF. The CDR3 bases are TGTGCCAGCAGCTTAGGGGGCCAGGGAAACACCATATATTTT.

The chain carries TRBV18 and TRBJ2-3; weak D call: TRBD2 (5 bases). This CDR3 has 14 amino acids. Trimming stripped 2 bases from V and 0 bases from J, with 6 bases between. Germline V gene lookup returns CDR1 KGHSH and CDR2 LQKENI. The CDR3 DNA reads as TGTGCCAGCTCACCAGAGGGAAGCACAGATACGCAGTATTTT. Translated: CASSPEGSTDTQYF.

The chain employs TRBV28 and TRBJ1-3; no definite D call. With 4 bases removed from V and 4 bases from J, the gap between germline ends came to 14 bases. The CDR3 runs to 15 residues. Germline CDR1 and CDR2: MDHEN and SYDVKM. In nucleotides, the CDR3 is TGTGCCAGCAGTTCCTTTGCGGGAGCGGGAAACACCATATATTTT. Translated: CASSSFAGAGNTIYF.

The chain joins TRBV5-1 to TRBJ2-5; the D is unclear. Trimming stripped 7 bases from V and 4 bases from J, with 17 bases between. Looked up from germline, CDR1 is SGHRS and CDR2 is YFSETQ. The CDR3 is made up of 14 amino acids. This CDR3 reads CASQKDRAVETQYF. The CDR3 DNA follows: TGCGCCAGCCAAAAGGACCGCGCCGTAGAGACCCAGTACTTC.

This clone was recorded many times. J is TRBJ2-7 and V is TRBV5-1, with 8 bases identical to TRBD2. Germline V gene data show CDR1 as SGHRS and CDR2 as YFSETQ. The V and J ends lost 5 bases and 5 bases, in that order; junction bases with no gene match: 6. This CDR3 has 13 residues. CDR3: CASRGTSLDEQYF. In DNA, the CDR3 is TGCGCCAGCAGGGGGACTAGTCTTGACGAGCAGTACTTC.

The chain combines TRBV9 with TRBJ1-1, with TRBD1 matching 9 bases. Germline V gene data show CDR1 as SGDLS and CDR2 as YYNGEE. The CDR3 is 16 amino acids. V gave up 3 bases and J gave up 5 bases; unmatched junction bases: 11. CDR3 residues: CASSANPGQGRTEAFF. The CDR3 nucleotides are TGTGCCAGCAGCGCGAATCCGGGACAGGGAAGGACTGAAGCTTTCTTT. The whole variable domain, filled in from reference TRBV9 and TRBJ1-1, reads DSGVTQTPKHLITATGQRVTLRCSPRSGDLSVYWYQQSLDQGLQFLIQYYNGEERAKGNILERFSAQQFPDLHSELNLSSLELGDSALYFCASSANPGQGRTEAFFGQGTRLTVV.

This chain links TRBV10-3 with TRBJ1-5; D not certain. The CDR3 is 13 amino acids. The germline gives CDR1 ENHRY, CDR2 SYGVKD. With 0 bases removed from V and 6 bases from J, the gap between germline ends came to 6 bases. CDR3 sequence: CAISESMVQPQHF. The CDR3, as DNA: TGTGCCATCAGTGAGTCGATGGTTCAGCCCCAGCATTTT.

In nucleotides, the CDR3 is TGTGCCAGCAGCGCTCGGACTAGCGGGATGGCCGGGGAGCTGTTTTTT. Protein sequence: CASSARTSGMAGELFF. The gene calls are TRBV9 and TRBJ2-2; TRBD2 matches 12 bases. Germline CDR1 is SGDLS and CDR2 is YYNGEE. V lost 3 bases to trimming and J lost 6 bases; unmatched junction nucleotides: 6. This CDR3 contains 16 residues.

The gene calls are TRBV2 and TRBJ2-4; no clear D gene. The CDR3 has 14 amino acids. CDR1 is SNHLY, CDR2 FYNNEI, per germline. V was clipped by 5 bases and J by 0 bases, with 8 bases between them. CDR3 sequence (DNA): TGTGCCAGCAGTCCCAGCTTAGCCAAAAACATTCAGTACTTC. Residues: CASSPSLAKNIQYF.

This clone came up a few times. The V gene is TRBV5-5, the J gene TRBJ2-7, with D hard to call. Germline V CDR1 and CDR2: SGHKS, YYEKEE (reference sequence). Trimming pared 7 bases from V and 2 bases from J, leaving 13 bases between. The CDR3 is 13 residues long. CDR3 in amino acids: CASELGGTYEQYF. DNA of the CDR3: TGTGCCAGCGAACTGGGCGGAACCTACGAGCAGTACTTC.

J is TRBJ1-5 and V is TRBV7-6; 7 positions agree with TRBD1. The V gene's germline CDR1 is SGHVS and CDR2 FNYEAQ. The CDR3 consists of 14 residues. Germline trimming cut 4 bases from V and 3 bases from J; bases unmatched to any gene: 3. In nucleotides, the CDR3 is TGTGCCAGCAGCTCGGAGGGGGCCAATCAGCCCCAGCATTTT. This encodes CASSSEGANQPQHF.

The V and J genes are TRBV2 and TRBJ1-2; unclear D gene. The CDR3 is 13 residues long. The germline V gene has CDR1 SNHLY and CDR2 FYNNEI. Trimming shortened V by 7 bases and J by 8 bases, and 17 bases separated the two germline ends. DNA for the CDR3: TGTGCCAGCAACCGAGACCCTAGCCAGGGCTACACCTTC. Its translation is CASNRDPSQGYTF.

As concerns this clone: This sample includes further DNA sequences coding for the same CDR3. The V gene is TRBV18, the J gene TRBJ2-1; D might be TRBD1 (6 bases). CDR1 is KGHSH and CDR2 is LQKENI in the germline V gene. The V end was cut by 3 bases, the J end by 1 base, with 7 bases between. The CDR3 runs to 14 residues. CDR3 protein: CASSPRGSYNEQFF. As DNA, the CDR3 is TGTGCCAGCTCACCCAGGGGATCCTACAATGAGCAGTTCTTC.

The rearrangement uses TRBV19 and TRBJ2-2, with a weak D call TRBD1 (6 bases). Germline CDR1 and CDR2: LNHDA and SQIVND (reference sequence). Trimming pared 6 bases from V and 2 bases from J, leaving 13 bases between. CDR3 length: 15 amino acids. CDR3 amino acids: CASRRGGHNTGELFF. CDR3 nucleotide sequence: TGTGCCAGTAGGAGAGGGGGACACAACACCGGGGAGCTGTTTTTT. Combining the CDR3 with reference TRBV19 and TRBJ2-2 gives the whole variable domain DGGITQSPKYLFRKEGQNVTLSCEQNLNHDAMYWYRQDPGQGLRLIYYSQIVNDFQKGDIAEGYSVSREKKESFPLTVTSAQKNPTAFYLCASRRGGHNTGELFFGEGSRLTVL.

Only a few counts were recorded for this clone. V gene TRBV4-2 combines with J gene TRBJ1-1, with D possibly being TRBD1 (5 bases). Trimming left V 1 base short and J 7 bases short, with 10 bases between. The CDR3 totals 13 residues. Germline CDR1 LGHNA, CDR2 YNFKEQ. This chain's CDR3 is CASSQGGAGEAFF. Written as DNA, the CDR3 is TGTGCCAGCAGCCAAGGAGGGGCAGGTGAAGCTTTCTTT.

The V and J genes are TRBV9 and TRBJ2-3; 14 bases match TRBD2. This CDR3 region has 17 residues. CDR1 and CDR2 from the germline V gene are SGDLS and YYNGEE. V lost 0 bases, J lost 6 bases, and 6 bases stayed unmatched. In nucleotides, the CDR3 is TGTGCCAGCAGCGTAGGAGAGGGACTAGCGGGAGCTGATACGCAGTATTTT. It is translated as CASSVGEGLAGADTQYF. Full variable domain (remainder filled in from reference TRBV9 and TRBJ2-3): DSGVTQTPKHLITATGQRVTLRCSPRSGDLSVYWYQQSLDQGLQFLIQYYNGEERAKGNILERFSAQQFPDLHSELNLSSLELGDSALYFCASSVGEGLAGADTQYFGPGTRLTVL.

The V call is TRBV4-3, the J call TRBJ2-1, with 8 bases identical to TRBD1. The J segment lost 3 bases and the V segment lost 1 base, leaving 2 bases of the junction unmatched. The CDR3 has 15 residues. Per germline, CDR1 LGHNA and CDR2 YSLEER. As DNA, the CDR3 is TGCGCCAGCAGCCAAGGCAGGGGGCTCTACAATGAGCAGTTCTTC. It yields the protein CASSQGRGLYNEQFF.

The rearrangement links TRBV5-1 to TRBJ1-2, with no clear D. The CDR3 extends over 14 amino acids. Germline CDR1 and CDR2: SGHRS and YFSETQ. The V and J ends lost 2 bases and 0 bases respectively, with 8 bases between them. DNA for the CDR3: TGCGCCAGCAGCTTTGAGACTCCTAACTATGGCTACACCTTC. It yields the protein CASSFETPNYGYTF.

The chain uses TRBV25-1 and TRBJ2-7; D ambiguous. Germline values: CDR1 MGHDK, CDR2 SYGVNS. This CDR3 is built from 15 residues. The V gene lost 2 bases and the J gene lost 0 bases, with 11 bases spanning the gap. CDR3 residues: CASSEPTGSSYEQYF. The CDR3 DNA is TGTGCCAGCAGTGAACCAACGGGCAGCTCCTACGAGCAGTACTTC.

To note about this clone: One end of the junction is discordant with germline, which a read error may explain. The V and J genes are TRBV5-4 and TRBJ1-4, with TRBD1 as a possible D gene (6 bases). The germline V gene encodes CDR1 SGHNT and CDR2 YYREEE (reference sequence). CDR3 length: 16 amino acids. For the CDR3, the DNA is TGTGCCAGCAGCCAAGGACCAGGGGCAACTAATGGAAAACTGTTTTTT. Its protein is CASSQGPGATNGKLFF.

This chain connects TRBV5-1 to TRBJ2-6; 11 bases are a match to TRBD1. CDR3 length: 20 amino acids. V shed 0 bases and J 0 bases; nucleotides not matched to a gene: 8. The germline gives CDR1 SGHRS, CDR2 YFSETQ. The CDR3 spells CASSLAPGQGGISGANVLTF. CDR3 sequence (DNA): TGCGCCAGCAGCTTGGCACCGGGACAGGGGGGTATCTCTGGGGCCAACGTCCTGACTTTC.

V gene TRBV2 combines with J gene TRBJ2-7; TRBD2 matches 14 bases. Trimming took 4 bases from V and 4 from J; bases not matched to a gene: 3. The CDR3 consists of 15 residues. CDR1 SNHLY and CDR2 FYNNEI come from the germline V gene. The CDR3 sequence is CASSGGLAGVYEQYF. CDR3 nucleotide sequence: TGTGCCAGCAGTGGGGGACTAGCGGGAGTATACGAGCAGTACTTC.

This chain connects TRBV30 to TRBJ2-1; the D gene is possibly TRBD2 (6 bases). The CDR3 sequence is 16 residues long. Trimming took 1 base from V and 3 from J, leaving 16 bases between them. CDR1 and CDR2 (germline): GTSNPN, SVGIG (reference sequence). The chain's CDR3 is CAWSGRGSGIYNEQFF. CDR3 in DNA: TGTGCCTGGAGTGGGAGGGGCTCGGGTATCTACAATGAGCAGTTCTTC. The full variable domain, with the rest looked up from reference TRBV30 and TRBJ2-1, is SQTIHQWPATLVQPVGSPLSLECTVEGTSNPNLYWYRQAAGRGLQLLFYSVGIGQISSEVPQNLSASRPQDRQFILSSKKLLLSDSGFYLCAWSGRGSGIYNEQFFGPGTRLTVL.

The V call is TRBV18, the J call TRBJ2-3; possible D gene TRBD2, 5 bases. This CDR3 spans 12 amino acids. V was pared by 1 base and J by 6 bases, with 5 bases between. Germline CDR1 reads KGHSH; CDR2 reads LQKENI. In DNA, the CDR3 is TGTGCCAGCTCACCACTAGCGGATACGCAGTATTTT. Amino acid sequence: CASSPLADTQYF.

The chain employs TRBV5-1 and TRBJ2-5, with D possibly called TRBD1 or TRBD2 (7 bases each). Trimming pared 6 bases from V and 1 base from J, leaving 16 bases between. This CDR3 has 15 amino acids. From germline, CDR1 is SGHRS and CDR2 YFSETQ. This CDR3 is CASTSQGGTQETQYF. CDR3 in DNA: TGCGCCAGCACCTCCCAGGGGGGGACCCAAGAGACCCAGTACTTC.

In DNA, the CDR3 is TGCGCCAGCAGCTCACCTCATGGGTATAGGGGGTCCTACGAGCAGTACTTC. Protein product: CASSSPHGYRGSYEQYF. V gene TRBV5-1 combines with J gene TRBJ2-5, with a tentative D call TRBD1 (6 bases). The J call may be incorrect, as the DNA end agrees better with TRBJ2-7. This CDR3 contains 17 residues. Germline V gene lookup returns CDR1 SGHRS and CDR2 YFSETQ.